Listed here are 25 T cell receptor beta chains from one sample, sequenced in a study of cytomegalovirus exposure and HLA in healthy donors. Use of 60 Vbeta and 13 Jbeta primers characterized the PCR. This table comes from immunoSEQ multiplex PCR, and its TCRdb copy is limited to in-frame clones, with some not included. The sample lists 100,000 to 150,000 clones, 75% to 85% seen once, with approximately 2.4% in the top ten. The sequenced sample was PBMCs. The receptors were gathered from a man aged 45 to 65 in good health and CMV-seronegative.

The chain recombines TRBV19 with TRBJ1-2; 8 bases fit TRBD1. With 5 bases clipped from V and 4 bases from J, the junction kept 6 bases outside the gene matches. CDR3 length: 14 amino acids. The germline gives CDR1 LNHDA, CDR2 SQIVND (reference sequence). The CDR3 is CASSPGQALYGYTF. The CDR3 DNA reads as TGTGCCAGTAGTCCGGGACAGGCCCTCTATGGCTACACCTTC. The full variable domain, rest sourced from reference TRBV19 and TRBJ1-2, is DGGITQSPKYLFRKEGQNVTLSCEQNLNHDAMYWYRQDPGQGLRLIYYSQIVNDFQKGDIAEGYSVSREKKESFPLTVTSAQKNPTAFYLCASSPGQALYGYTFGSGTRLTVV.

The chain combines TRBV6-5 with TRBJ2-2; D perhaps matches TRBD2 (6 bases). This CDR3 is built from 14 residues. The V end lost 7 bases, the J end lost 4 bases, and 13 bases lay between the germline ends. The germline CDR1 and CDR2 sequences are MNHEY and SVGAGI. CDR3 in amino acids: CASTLRGGTGELFF. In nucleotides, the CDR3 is TGTGCCAGCACCCTCCGGGGAGGCACCGGGGAGCTGTTTTTT.

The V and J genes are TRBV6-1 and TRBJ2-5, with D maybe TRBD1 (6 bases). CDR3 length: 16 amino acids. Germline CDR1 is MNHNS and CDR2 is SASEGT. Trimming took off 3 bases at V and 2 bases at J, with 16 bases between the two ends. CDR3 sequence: CASSDPNNRDQETQYF. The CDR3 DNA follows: TGTGCCAGCAGTGACCCGAACAACAGGGATCAAGAGACCCAGTACTTC.

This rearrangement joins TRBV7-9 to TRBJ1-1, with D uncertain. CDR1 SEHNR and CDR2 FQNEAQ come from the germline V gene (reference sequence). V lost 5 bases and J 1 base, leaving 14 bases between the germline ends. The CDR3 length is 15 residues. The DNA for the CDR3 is TGTGCCAGCAGCCCCGGAGGCGCAGGGAACACTGAAGCTTTCTTT. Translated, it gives CASSPGGAGNTEAFF.

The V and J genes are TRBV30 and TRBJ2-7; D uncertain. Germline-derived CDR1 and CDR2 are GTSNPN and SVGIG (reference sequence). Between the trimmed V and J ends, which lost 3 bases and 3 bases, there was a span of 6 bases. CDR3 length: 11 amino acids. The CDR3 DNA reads TGTGCCTGGAGCATTTTCTACGAGCAGTACTTC. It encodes CAWSIFYEQYF.

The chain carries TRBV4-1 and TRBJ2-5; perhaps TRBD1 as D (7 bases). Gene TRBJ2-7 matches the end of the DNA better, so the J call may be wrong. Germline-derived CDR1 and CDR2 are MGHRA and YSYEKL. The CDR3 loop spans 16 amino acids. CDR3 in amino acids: CASSQGVAGGSYEQYF. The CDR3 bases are TGCGCCAGCAGCCAAGGGGTGGCAGGGGGGTCCTACGAGCAGTACTTC.

The CDR3 sequence: CSVLQGWGQPQHF. CDR3 coding DNA: TGCAGCGTTCTTCAGGGGTGGGGCCAGCCCCAGCATTTT. V is TRBV29-1 and J is TRBJ1-5, with D perhaps TRBD1 (6 bases). Trimming stripped 5 bases from V and 7 bases from J, with 15 bases between. This CDR3 spans 13 amino acids. Germline CDR1 and CDR2: SQVTM and ANQGSEA.

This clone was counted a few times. This CDR3 reads CASSWDTRVTF. CDR3 coding DNA: TGTGCCAGCAGCTGGGACACCCGGGTTACCTTC. This rearrangement joins TRBV5-6 to TRBJ1-2; perhaps TRBD1 as D (6 bases). Germline-derived CDR1 and CDR2 are SGHDT and YYEEEE. V lost 3 bases and J 14 bases, leaving 14 bases between the germline ends. The CDR3 has 11 amino acids.

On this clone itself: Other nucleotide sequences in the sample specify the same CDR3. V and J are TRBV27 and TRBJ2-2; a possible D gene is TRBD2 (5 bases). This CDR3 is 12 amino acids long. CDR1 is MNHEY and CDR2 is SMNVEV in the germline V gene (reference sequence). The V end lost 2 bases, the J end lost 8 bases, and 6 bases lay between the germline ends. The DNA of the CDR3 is TGTGCCAGCAGTTTACCGGGGGGGGAGCTGTTTTTT. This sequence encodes CASSLPGGELFF.

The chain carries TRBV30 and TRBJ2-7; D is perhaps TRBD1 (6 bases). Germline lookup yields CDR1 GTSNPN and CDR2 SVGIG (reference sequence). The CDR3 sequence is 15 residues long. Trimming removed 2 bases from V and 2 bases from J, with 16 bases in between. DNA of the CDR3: TGTGCCTGGAGTAGCACAGGGAAAAAAACCTACGAGCAGTACTTC. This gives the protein CAWSSTGKKTYEQYF.

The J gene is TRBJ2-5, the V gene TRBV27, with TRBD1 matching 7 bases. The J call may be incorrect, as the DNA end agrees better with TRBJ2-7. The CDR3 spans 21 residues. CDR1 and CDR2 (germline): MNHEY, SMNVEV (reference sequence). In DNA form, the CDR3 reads TGTGCCAGCAGTTTTAAAGAGCTAGGGGTGGTAGGCAGGGGGAAACCCTACGAGCAGTACTTC. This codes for CASSFKELGVVGRGKPYEQYF.

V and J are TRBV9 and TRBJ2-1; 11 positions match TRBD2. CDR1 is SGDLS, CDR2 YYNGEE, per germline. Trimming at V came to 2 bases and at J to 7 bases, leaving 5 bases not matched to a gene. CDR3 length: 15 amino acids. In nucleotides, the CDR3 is TGTGCCAGCAGCGTTAGCGGGGGGGCCGAGAATGAGCAGTTCTTC. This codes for CASSVSGGAENEQFF.

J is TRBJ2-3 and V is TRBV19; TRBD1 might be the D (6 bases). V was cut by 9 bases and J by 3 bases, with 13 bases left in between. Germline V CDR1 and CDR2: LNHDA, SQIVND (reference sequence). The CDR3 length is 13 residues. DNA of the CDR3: TGTGCCAGCGCCCTCGGACAGACAGATACGCAGTATTTT. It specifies CASALGQTDTQYF.

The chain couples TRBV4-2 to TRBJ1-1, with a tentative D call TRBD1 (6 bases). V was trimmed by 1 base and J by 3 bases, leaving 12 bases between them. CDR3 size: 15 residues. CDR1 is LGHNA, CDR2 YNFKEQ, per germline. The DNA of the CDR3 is TGTGCCAGCAGCCAAGCCGGCGCAGGGGACACTGAAGCTTTCTTT. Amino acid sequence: CASSQAGAGDTEAFF.

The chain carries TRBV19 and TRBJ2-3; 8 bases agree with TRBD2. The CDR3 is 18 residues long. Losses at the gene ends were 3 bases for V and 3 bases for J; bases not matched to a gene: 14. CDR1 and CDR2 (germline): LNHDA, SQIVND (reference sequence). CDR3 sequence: CASSMSQAGDVGTDTQYF. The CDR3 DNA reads TGTGCCAGTAGTATGTCGCAAGCGGGGGATGTGGGTACAGATACGCAGTATTTT. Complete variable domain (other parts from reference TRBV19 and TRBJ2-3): DGGITQSPKYLFRKEGQNVTLSCEQNLNHDAMYWYRQDPGQGLRLIYYSQIVNDFQKGDIAEGYSVSREKKESFPLTVTSAQKNPTAFYLCASSMSQAGDVGTDTQYFGPGTRLTVL.

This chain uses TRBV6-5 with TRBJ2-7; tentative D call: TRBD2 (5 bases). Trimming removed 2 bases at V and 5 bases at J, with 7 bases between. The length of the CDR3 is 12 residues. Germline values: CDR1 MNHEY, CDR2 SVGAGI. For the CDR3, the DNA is TGTGCCAGCAGTTACGGAGGCCACGAGCAGTACTTC. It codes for CASSYGGHEQYF.

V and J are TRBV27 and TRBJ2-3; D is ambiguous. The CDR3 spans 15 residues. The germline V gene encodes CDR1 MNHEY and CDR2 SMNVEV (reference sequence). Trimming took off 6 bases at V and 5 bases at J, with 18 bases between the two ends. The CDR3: CASSPHAPSGDTQYF. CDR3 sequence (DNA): TGTGCCAGCAGCCCACATGCACCCTCAGGAGATACGCAGTATTTT.

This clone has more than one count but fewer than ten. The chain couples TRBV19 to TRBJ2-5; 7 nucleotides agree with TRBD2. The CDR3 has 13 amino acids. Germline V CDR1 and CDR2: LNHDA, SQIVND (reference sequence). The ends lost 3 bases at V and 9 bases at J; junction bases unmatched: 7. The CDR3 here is CASSMQAGRAQYF. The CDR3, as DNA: TGTGCCAGTAGTATGCAGGCAGGGAGGGCCCAGTACTTC.

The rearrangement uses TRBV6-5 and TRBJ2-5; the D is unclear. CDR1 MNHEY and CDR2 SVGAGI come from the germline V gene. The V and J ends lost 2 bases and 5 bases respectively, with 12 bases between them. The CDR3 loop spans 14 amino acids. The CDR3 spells CASSYTPSGETQYF. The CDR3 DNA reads TGTGCCAGCAGTTACACCCCATCCGGGGAGACCCAGTACTTC.

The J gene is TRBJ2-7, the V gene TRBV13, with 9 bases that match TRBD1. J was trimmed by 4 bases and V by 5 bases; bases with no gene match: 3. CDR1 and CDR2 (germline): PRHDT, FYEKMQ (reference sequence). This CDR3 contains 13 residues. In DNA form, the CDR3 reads TGTGCCAGCAGCATAGACAGGGGGTACGAGCAGTACTTC. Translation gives CASSIDRGYEQYF.

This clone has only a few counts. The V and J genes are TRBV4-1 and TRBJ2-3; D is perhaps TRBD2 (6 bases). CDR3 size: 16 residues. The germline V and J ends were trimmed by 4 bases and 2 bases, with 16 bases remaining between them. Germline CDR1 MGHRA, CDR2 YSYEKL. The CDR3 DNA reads TGCGCCAGCAGCCTTCAGGAGGGAGTCGCCACAGATACGCAGTATTTT. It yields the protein CASSLQEGVATDTQYF.

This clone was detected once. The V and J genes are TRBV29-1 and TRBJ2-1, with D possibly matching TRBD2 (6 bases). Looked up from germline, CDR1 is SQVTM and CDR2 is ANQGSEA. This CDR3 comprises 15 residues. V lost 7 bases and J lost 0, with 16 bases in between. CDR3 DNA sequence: TGCAGCGCAGACTGGTACGGGAGCTCCTACAATGAGCAGTTCTTC. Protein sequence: CSADWYGSSYNEQFF.

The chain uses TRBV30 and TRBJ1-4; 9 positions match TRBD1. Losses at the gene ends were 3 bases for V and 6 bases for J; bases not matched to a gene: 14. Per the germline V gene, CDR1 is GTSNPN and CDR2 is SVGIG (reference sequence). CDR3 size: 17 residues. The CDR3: CAWSRTGGGWLYEKLFF. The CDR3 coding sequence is TGTGCCTGGAGCCGTACAGGGGGCGGATGGCTTTATGAAAAACTGTTTTTT.

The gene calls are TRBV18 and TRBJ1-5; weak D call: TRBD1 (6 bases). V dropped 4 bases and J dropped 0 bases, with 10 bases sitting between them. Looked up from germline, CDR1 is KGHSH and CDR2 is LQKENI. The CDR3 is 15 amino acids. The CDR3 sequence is CASSHRANSNQPQHF. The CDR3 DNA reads TGTGCCAGCTCACACAGGGCAAATAGCAATCAGCCCCAGCATTTT.

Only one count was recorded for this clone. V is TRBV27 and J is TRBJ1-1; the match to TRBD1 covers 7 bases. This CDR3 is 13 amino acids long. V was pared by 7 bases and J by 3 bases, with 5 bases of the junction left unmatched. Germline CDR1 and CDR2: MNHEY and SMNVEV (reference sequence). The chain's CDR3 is CASNPTGDTEAFF. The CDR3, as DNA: TGTGCCAGCAACCCCACAGGGGACACTGAAGCTTTCTTT.